The 27 T cell receptor beta chains listed next were all sequenced from one sample in a study of graft-versus-host responses after intestinal transplantation. These TCRs are of unknown antigen specificity. TCRdb's table, derived via immunoSEQ multiplex PCR, lists solely in-frame clones and lacks some. The table records under 150,000 clones, 85% to 95% of them present only once. Sequences were derived from unstimulated CD8+ T cells sorted from spleen or lymph node cells, sampled before intestinal transplant. Every receptor here comes from a human donor who received an intestinal transplant.

The rearrangement joins TRBV7-3 to TRBJ2-3; TRBD2 might be the D (6 bases). The ends were cut back, 5 bases at V and 1 base at J, with 19 bases in the middle. Per the germline V gene, CDR1 is SGHTA and CDR2 is FQGTGA. The CDR3 runs to 17 residues. The CDR3 DNA follows: TGTGCCAGCAGCCCGAACCCCCGTGGACTACGCACAGATACGCAGTATTTT. It encodes CASSPNPRGLRTDTQYF.

This clone was observed once. J is TRBJ2-5 and V is TRBV7-9, with a weak D call TRBD1 (6 bases). There are 16 residues in the CDR3. Deletions cut 1 base from V and 4 bases from J, with 16 bases between. The germline V gene encodes CDR1 SEHNR and CDR2 FQNEAQ (reference sequence). The CDR3 sequence: CASSLENRDILETQYF. CDR3 DNA sequence: TGTGCCAGCAGCTTAGAAAACAGGGATATACTAGAGACCCAGTACTTC.

The rearrangement joins TRBV9 to TRBJ2-7; D is possibly TRBD1 (5 bases). This CDR3 has 15 residues. Trimming removed 0 bases at V and 2 bases at J, with 12 bases between. From germline, CDR1 is SGDLS and CDR2 YYNGEE. CDR3 bases: TGTGCCAGCAGCGTAGTTGGGGCTCCTCCCTACGAGCAGTACTTC. Translation gives CASSVVGAPPYEQYF.

The CDR3 nucleotides are TGCGCCAGCAGCCAAGATAGGGGATCGAAGATTCAAGCTTTCTTT. It yields the protein CASSQDRGSKIQAFF. The chain employs TRBV4-1 and TRBJ1-1, with D possibly being TRBD1 (5 bases). This CDR3 is built from 15 residues. V was shortened by 0 bases and J by 9 bases, with 17 bases between the two germline ends. Germline values: CDR1 MGHRA, CDR2 YSYEKL.

The chain couples TRBV7-8 to TRBJ1-4, with 7 bases identical to TRBD1. This CDR3 is 18 amino acids long. Germline V CDR1 and CDR2: SGHVS, FQNEAQ. V lost 6 bases to trimming and J lost 7 bases; unmatched junction nucleotides: 20. The CDR3 reads CASSLTGQHPGGGEKLFF. The CDR3 DNA reads TGTGCCAGCAGTCTAACGGGACAGCACCCTGGGGGAGGTGAAAAACTGTTTTTT.

The count of this clone is one. Other DNA sequences in the same sample also yield this CDR3. This chain connects TRBV7-3 to TRBJ2-7; D unclear. This CDR3 comprises 15 residues. The V end lost 3 bases, the J end lost 3 bases, and 15 bases lay between the germline ends. CDR1 is SGHTA, CDR2 FQGTGA, per germline. For the CDR3, the DNA is TGTGCCAGCAGCTTGGGCAGGCGAGAGGACTACGAGCAGTACTTC. Translation: CASSLGRREDYEQYF.

V is TRBV7-3 and J is TRBJ2-1; 8 bases agree with TRBD1. The CDR3 has 16 residues. Unmatched junction bases numbered 7, after V lost 3 bases and J lost 3 bases. Germline V gene lookup returns CDR1 SGHTA and CDR2 FQGTGA. CDR3 DNA: TGTGCCAGCAGCTTGGTACAGGGGGGCAACTACAATGAGCAGTTCTTC. Translating it yields CASSLVQGGNYNEQFF.

V usage is TRBV19 and J usage is TRBJ2-7, with D tentatively TRBD2 (5 bases). The germline gives CDR1 LNHDA, CDR2 SQIVND (reference sequence). Between the trimmed V and J ends, which lost 3 bases and 4 bases, there was a span of 13 bases. The CDR3 has 14 residues. CDR3 coding DNA: TGTGCCAGTAGTATCGGCCACCCGGGGTACGAGCAGTACTTC. Residues: CASSIGHPGYEQYF.

The genes are TRBV11-1 and TRBJ2-3; 10 bases align to TRBD2. The CDR3 is 16 amino acids. V trimming: 7 bases; J trimming: 3 bases; junction bases outside the gene matches: 10. Germline CDR1 reads SGHAT; CDR2 reads FQDESV (reference sequence). In DNA, the CDR3 is TGTGCCAGCACCCCGGTTAGCGGGAGGCCTACAGATACGCAGTATTTT. This translates into CASTPVSGRPTDTQYF.

This clone was seen a handful of times. The chain couples TRBV27 to TRBJ1-1; D possibly corresponds to TRBD1 (5 bases). V was trimmed by 1 base and J by 7 bases, leaving 16 bases between them. The CDR3 contains 15 residues. Germline assignment: CDR1 MNHEY and CDR2 SMNVEV (reference sequence). The CDR3 region is CASSLWASAQGEAFF. The CDR3 DNA reads TGTGCCAGCAGTTTATGGGCCTCCGCTCAGGGTGAAGCTTTCTTT.

This clone was observed once. The chain is built from TRBV28 and TRBJ2-7, with TRBD1 matching over 8 bases. This CDR3 is built from 15 residues. Germline V gives CDR1 MDHEN, CDR2 SYDVKM. Trimming at V came to 6 bases and at J to 4 bases, leaving 11 bases not matched to a gene. CDR3 sequence: CASRLLTGGQYEQYF. The CDR3 region has the DNA TGTGCCAGCAGGCTACTCACAGGGGGGCAGTACGAGCAGTACTTC.

The chain is built from TRBV27 and TRBJ2-7; possibly TRBD1 or TRBD2 for D (6 bases each). Germline values: CDR1 MNHEY, CDR2 SMNVEV (reference sequence). Trimming left V 1 base short and J 0 bases short, with 13 bases between. This CDR3 contains 16 residues. CDR3 DNA: TGTGCCAGCAGTTTATTTTTCGGGGGCGACTCCTACGAGCAGTACTTC. As protein: CASSLFFGGDSYEQYF.

The rearrangement uses TRBV10-3 and TRBJ1-2; no clear D gene. Trimming removed 6 bases from V and 8 bases from J, with 19 bases in between. This CDR3 has 14 amino acids. Germline lookup yields CDR1 ENHRY and CDR2 SYGVKD. The CDR3 is CAISVVLSLGGYTF. DNA of the CDR3: TGTGCCATCAGCGTCGTCCTCAGCTTGGGGGGCTACACCTTC.

The chain employs TRBV15 and TRBJ2-3; the D gene is possibly TRBD2 (6 bases). CDR1 LNHNV and CDR2 YYDKDF come from the germline V gene (reference sequence). The CDR3 runs to 15 residues. The V end lost 3 bases, the J end lost 2 bases, and 12 bases lay between the germline ends. The CDR3 sequence: CATSSTQGLTDTQYF. DNA of the CDR3: TGTGCCACCAGCAGTACGCAGGGACTCACAGATACGCAGTATTTT.

As to this clone: One junction end disagrees with the germline gene, perhaps due to a read error. The chain employs TRBV2 and TRBJ2-1, with D maybe TRBD2 (5 bases). In germline, CDR1 is SNHLY, CDR2 FYNNEI. CDR3 length: 14 residues. CDR3 bases: TGTGCCAGCAGAGAAGACGGAGGTGGCAATGAGCAGTTCTTC. Translated, it gives CASREDGGGNEQFF.

Concerning this clone itself: Compared with germline, one end of the junction differs, possibly owing to a read error. The chain's CDR3 is CASSELGGKQETQYF. The CDR3 nucleotides are TGTGCCAGCAGCGAATTGGGCGGTAAACAAGAGACCCAGTACTTC. The rearrangement uses TRBV25-1 and TRBJ2-5; D ambiguous. The CDR3 consists of 15 residues. Germline lookup yields CDR1 MGHDK and CDR2 SYGVNS.

The chain carries TRBV11-3 and TRBJ2-2; possibly TRBD1 or TRBD2 for D (5 bases each). The CDR3 spans 17 residues. Between the trimmed V and J ends, which lost 4 bases and 3 bases, there was a span of 18 bases. CDR1 is SGHNT and CDR2 is YENEEA in the germline V gene. DNA of the CDR3: TGTGCCAGCAGCTCCCGACGGAAGACAGCGGACACCGGGGAGCTGTTTTTT. Amino acids: CASSSRRKTADTGELFF.

The chain has TRBV9 and TRBJ1-1, with no clear D. Germline V gene sequence: CDR1 SGDLS, CDR2 YYNGEE. CDR3 length: 14 residues. Trimming took off 4 bases at V and 0 bases at J, with 10 bases between the two ends. The CDR3 loop is CASSPGVMNTEAFF. Here the CDR3 DNA reads TGTGCCAGCAGCCCTGGAGTCATGAACACTGAAGCTTTCTTT. The full variable domain, in which reference TRBV9 and TRBJ1-1 provide the parts outside the CDR3, is DSGVTQTPKHLITATGQRVTLRCSPRSGDLSVYWYQQSLDQGLQFLIQYYNGEERAKGNILERFSAQQFPDLHSELNLSSLELGDSALYFCASSPGVMNTEAFFGQGTRLTVV.

The chain joins TRBV9 to TRBJ2-5; 11 bases match TRBD2. CDR1 SGDLS and CDR2 YYNGEE come from the germline V gene. This CDR3 has 15 amino acids. Trimming at V came to 0 bases and at J to 4 bases, leaving 2 bases not matched to a gene. CDR3 nucleotides: TGTGCCAGCAGCGTAGGACTAGCGGGAAGAGAGACCCAGTACTTC. It translates to CASSVGLAGRETQYF.

This clone appeared a single time. This chain uses TRBV9 with TRBJ2-3; 9 positions agree with TRBD1. The CDR3 extends over 15 amino acids. Germline trimming cut 4 bases from V and 2 bases from J; bases unmatched to any gene: 5. Germline V lookup: CDR1 SGDLS, CDR2 YYNGEE. The CDR3 bases are TGTGCCAGCAGCCCCCGGGACAGGGTCACAGATACGCAGTATTTT. It translates to CASSPRDRVTDTQYF.

V gene TRBV6-6 combines with J gene TRBJ2-7; D is unresolved. V was shortened by 2 bases and J by 0 bases, with 5 bases between the two germline ends. Germline CDR1 is MNHNY and CDR2 is SVGAGI (reference sequence). This CDR3 spans 13 amino acids. In nucleotides, the CDR3 is TGTGCCAGCAGTTACAGGGTCTCCTACGAGCAGTACTTC. The encoded protein is CASSYRVSYEQYF.

The chain carries TRBV10-3 and TRBJ2-7, with 8 bases fitting TRBD2. The length of the CDR3 is 17 residues. Germline V gene sequence: CDR1 ENHRY, CDR2 SYGVKD. J gave up 2 bases and V 3 bases, and 12 bases lay outside the gene matches. The CDR3, as DNA: TGTGCCATCAGTGAACTTTGGGCGGGAGGCGCCACCTACGAGCAGTACTTC. Encoded protein: CAISELWAGGATYEQYF.

This chain links TRBV7-9 with TRBJ2-5; maybe TRBD2 (6 bases). V lost 3 bases to trimming and J lost 5 bases, with 16 bases between them. This CDR3 comprises 15 residues. Germline CDR1 is SEHNR and CDR2 is FQNEAQ (reference sequence). The CDR3 bases are TGTGCCAGCAGCTTTTTATATGGGGGGTATGAGACCCAGTACTTC. Its translation is CASSFLYGGYETQYF.

A single count supports this clone. V is TRBV4-1 and J is TRBJ2-7, with unresolved D. The CDR3 extends over 13 amino acids. Germline V gene data show CDR1 as MGHRA and CDR2 as YSYEKL. V gave up 4 bases and J gave up 3 bases, with 10 bases separating them. The CDR3 sequence: CASSPLQRYEQYF. The CDR3 nucleotides are TGCGCCAGCAGCCCACTACAGCGCTACGAGCAGTACTTC.

The chain has TRBV5-6 and TRBJ2-1; D unresolved. Germline CDR1 and CDR2: SGHDT and YYEEEE. The CDR3 sequence is 14 residues long. V was pared by 0 bases and J by 0 bases, with 4 bases between. In nucleotides, the CDR3 is TGTGCCAGCAGCTTGGGATACTCCTACAATGAGCAGTTCTTC. Its translation is CASSLGYSYNEQFF.

The chain employs TRBV9 and TRBJ2-1; D possibly corresponds to TRBD1 (5 bases). V was cut by 4 bases and J by 5 bases, with 22 bases left in between. Per the germline V gene, CDR1 is SGDLS and CDR2 is YYNGEE. The CDR3 has 17 amino acids. The CDR3 is CASSPPTGPLLHNEQFF. CDR3 nucleotide sequence: TGTGCCAGCAGCCCCCCCACAGGCCCCCTTTTACACAATGAGCAGTTCTTC.

In nucleotides, the CDR3 is TGTGCCAGCAGCCCGGGACTTTACTACAATGAGCAGTTCTTC. The encoded protein is CASSPGLYYNEQFF. This chain links TRBV11-2 with TRBJ2-1, with D maybe TRBD2 (6 bases). The CDR3 extends over 14 amino acids. CDR1 SGHAT and CDR2 FQNNGV come from the germline V gene. V lost 5 bases and J 3 bases, leaving 11 bases between the germline ends.